Each of the 21 T cell receptor beta chains below was sequenced from the same sample in a study of T cell responses to AZD1222 COVID-19 vaccine. The assay was immunoSEQ multiplex PCR, and TCRdb's table has in-frame clones only and misses some. The sample records about 130,000 clones, roughly nine tenths being singletons. This specimen consisted of peripheral blood, obtained on day 0 of AZD1222 vaccination. The source is an adult in good health.

V usage is TRBV6-2 or TRBV6-3 and J usage is TRBJ1-2; 7 bases are shared with TRBD1. V gave up 4 bases and J gave up 4 bases; unmatched junction bases: 9. CDR1 and CDR2 (germline): MNHEY, SVGEGT. There are 15 residues in the CDR3. CDR3 coding DNA: TGTGCCAGCAGTTCGGGGACAGAAATCCGCTATGGCTACACCTTC. Its translation: CASSSGTEIRYGYTF.

The gene calls are TRBV28 and TRBJ2-2, with 8 bases fitting TRBD2. CDR1 is MDHEN, CDR2 SYDVKM, per germline. The CDR3 is made up of 17 amino acids. Losses at the gene ends were 2 bases for V and 0 bases for J; bases not matched to a gene: 5. CDR3 residues: CASSLPGLAANTGELFF. The CDR3 nucleotides read TGTGCCAGCAGTTTACCAGGACTAGCTGCGAACACCGGGGAGCTGTTTTTT.

The chain uses TRBV10-3 and TRBJ1-5; 9 bases line up with TRBD1. The V segment lost 5 bases and the J segment 3 bases; nucleotides outside the gene matches: 2. The germline gives CDR1 ENHRY, CDR2 SYGVKD. The CDR3 runs to 14 residues. CDR3 loop: CAISRQGDNQPQHF. For the CDR3, the DNA is TGTGCCATCAGTAGACAGGGGGACAATCAGCCCCAGCATTTT.

In its sample, this clone was seen once. V usage is TRBV4-1 and J usage is TRBJ2-3, with D perhaps TRBD1 (6 bases). The V gene lost 0 bases and the J gene lost 2 bases, with 15 bases spanning the gap. There are 17 residues in the CDR3. CDR1 and CDR2 (germline): MGHRA, YSYEKL. This chain's CDR3 is CASSQDRGTQPTDTQYF. CDR3 DNA: TGCGCCAGCAGCCAAGATAGGGGGACCCAACCCACAGATACGCAGTATTTT.

In its sample, this clone was seen once. This chain connects TRBV12-3 or TRBV12-4 to TRBJ2-7; a weak D match, TRBD1 (5 bases). Trimming removed 3 bases from V and 4 bases from J, with 10 bases in between. This CDR3 spans 13 amino acids. CDR3 sequence reads: CASSFDSQYEQYF. CDR3 nucleotides: TGTGCCAGCAGTTTTGACAGTCAGTACGAGCAGTACTTC.

This chain uses TRBV13 with TRBJ1-1, with D possibly TRBD1 on 5 matching bases. The CDR3 runs to 14 residues. Trimming stripped 5 bases from V and 10 bases from J, with 20 bases between. CDR1 and CDR2 from the germline V gene are PRHDT and FYEKMQ (reference sequence). The CDR3 sequence: CASSRAPTGVGAFF. The CDR3 DNA sequence: TGTGCCAGCAGCCGGGCCCCCACGGGGGTAGGAGCTTTCTTT.

The chain couples TRBV6-5 to TRBJ2-5, with D possibly being TRBD1 (5 bases). This CDR3 spans 13 amino acids. In germline, CDR1 is MNHEY, CDR2 SVGAGI. Trimming took 4 bases from V and 7 from J, leaving 13 bases between them. This CDR3 reads CASSSPTQGTQYF. The CDR3 nucleotides read TGTGCCAGCAGTTCCCCGACCCAGGGGACCCAGTACTTC.

The genes are TRBV9 and TRBJ2-2, with D tentatively TRBD2 (5 bases). The CDR3 has 20 amino acids. V was shortened by 0 bases and J by 0 bases, with 21 bases between the two germline ends. Germline V CDR1 and CDR2: SGDLS, YYNGEE. The DNA of the CDR3 is TGTGCCAGCAGCGTAGTCAGGACTTTGTCTCCCGCGACGAACACCGGGGAGCTGTTTTTT. Translation gives CASSVVRTLSPATNTGELFF. Drawing the rest from reference TRBV9 and TRBJ2-2, the complete variable domain is DSGVTQTPKHLITATGQRVTLRCSPRSGDLSVYWYQQSLDQGLQFLIQYYNGEERAKGNILERFSAQQFPDLHSELNLSSLELGDSALYFCASSVVRTLSPATNTGELFFGEGSRLTVL.

This clone was observed a single time. The gene calls are TRBV7-9 and TRBJ2-5, with 7 bases matching TRBD1. The germline CDR1 and CDR2 sequences are SEHNR and FQNEAQ (reference sequence). This CDR3 region has 16 residues. The V segment lost 3 bases and the J segment 2 bases; nucleotides outside the gene matches: 9. CDR3 sequence: CASSLGRSRGQETQYF. The DNA for the CDR3 is TGTGCCAGCAGCTTGGGACGGAGCAGGGGGCAAGAGACCCAGTACTTC.

There are a few counts of this clone. CDR3 in amino acids: CASSQDHRRQLDYGYTF. The CDR3 DNA reads as TGCGCCAGCAGCCAAGATCACAGGAGACAACTGGACTATGGCTACACCTTC. V gene TRBV4-3 combines with J gene TRBJ1-2, with D perhaps matching TRBD1 (5 bases). In germline, CDR1 is LGHNA, CDR2 YSLEER. The CDR3 sequence is 17 residues long. Trimming left V 0 bases short and J 3 bases short, with 17 bases between.

This chain links TRBV12-3 or TRBV12-4 with TRBJ1-2; D gene ambiguous. With 6 bases removed from V and 5 bases from J, the gap between germline ends came to 10 bases. The CDR3 covers 12 residues. The CDR3 DNA follows: TGTGCCAGCAGGGGCGCTAGTTATGGCTACACCTTC. Translation gives CASRGASYGYTF.

The genes are TRBV19 and TRBJ1-2, with TRBD1 as a possible D gene (6 bases). The ends were cut back, 5 bases at V and 3 bases at J, with 16 bases in the middle. Looked up from germline, CDR1 is LNHDA and CDR2 is SQIVND (reference sequence). This CDR3 has 15 residues. The CDR3 loop reads CASSLDSPEDYGYTF. The CDR3 nucleotides are TGTGCCAGTAGTTTGGACAGCCCGGAGGACTATGGCTACACCTTC.

Written as DNA, the CDR3 is TGTGCCAGCAGTTGGGTGGCGTACCAAGAGACCCAGTACTTC. This encodes CASSWVAYQETQYF. V usage is TRBV28 and J usage is TRBJ2-5; D is uncertain. Trimming removed 4 bases from V and 0 bases from J, with 9 bases in between. This CDR3 contains 14 residues. Germline lookup yields CDR1 MDHEN and CDR2 SYDVKM.

V and J are TRBV3-1 (or the pseudogene TRBV3-2) and TRBJ2-1; 10 bases align to TRBD2. V was clipped by 0 bases and J by 7 bases; unmatched bases: 6. The CDR3 has 16 amino acids. CDR1 LGHDT and CDR2 YNNKEL come from the germline V gene (reference sequence). DNA for the CDR3: TGTGCCAGCAGCCAAGACCCTAGCGGGGGTGGTAATGAGCAGTTCTTC. Encoded protein: CASSQDPSGGGNEQFF.

This chain joins TRBV4-2 and TRBJ2-7; D unresolved. Per germline, CDR1 LGHNA and CDR2 YNFKEQ. The CDR3 covers 15 residues. The germline V and J ends were trimmed by 2 bases and 1 base, with 12 bases remaining between them. The CDR3 sequence is CASSQPGTTSYEQYF. CDR3 bases: TGTGCCAGCAGCCAACCCGGAACTACTTCCTACGAGCAGTACTTC.

This clone was seen a few times. The chain couples TRBV5-4 to TRBJ2-7; no reliable D call. Trimming cost V 4 bases and J 0 bases, with 8 bases left between them. Germline CDR1 and CDR2: SGHNT and YYREEE (reference sequence). CDR3 length: 13 residues. CDR3 in amino acids: CASSPGFSYEQYF. CDR3 bases: TGTGCCAGCAGCCCCGGATTCTCCTACGAGCAGTACTTC.

The chain has TRBV7-6 and TRBJ1-2; tentative D call: TRBD1 (5 bases). CDR1 SGHVS and CDR2 FNYEAQ come from the germline V gene. The length of the CDR3 is 14 residues. V shed 0 bases and J shed 3 bases, with 8 bases lying between them. The CDR3 nucleotides read TGTGCCAGCAGCTTAGCCACAGGCTACTATGGCTACACCTTC. Its protein is CASSLATGYYGYTF.

This clone was seen a handful of times. The rearrangement uses TRBV10-2 and TRBJ1-6; 10 bases align to TRBD1. CDR3 length: 15 amino acids. Per germline, CDR1 WSHSY and CDR2 SAAADI. J lost 3 bases, V lost 8 bases, and 4 bases had no gene match. The CDR3 coding sequence is TGCGCCAGCGGGAGGACAGGGGGCTATAATTCACCCCTCCACTTT. Its protein is CASGRTGGYNSPLHF.

The CDR3 DNA follows: TGTGCCAGCATGGGGACGAATGAAGCTTTCTTT. It is translated as CASMGTNEAFF. The genes are TRBV3-1 (or the pseudogene TRBV3-2) and TRBJ1-1; tentatively, D is TRBD1 (5 bases). Germline V CDR1 and CDR2: LGHDT, YNNKEL (reference sequence). The CDR3 length is 11 residues. V gave up 7 bases and J gave up 7 bases, with 10 bases separating them.

In its sample, this clone was seen a few times. V and J are TRBV2 and TRBJ1-6; 8 bases map to TRBD1. The CDR3 extends over 18 amino acids. Germline V gives CDR1 SNHLY, CDR2 FYNNEI. V gave up 5 bases and J gave up 4 bases; unmatched junction bases: 13. CDR3 bases: TGTGCCAGCAGTAATGACCGGGACAGGAGACTGTATAATTCACCCCTCCACTTT. It translates to CASSNDRDRRLYNSPLHF. Using reference TRBV2 and TRBJ1-6 for the parts outside the CDR3, the full variable domain is EPEVTQTPSHQVTQMGQEVILRCVPISNHLYFYWYRQILGQKVEFLVSFYNNEISEKSEIFDDQFSVERPDGSNFTLKIRSTKLEDSAMYFCASSNDRDRRLYNSPLHFGNGTRLTVT.

The J gene is TRBJ1-4, the V gene TRBV5-1, with D uncertain. Germline CDR1 reads SGHRS; CDR2 reads YFSETQ. The V and J ends lost 1 base and 5 bases respectively, with 9 bases between them. This CDR3 contains 14 residues. Here the CDR3 reads CASSLQDVNEKLFF. As DNA, the CDR3 is TGCGCCAGCAGCTTGCAAGACGTAAATGAAAAACTGTTTTTT.